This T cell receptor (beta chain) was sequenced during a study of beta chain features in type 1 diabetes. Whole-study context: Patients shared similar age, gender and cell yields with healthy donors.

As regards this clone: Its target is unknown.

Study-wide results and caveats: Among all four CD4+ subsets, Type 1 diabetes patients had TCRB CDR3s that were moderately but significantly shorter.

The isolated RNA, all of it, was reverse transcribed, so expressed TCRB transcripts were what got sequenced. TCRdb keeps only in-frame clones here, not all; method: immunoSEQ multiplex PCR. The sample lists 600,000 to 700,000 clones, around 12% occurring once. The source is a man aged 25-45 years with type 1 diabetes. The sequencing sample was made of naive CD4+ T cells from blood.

Written as DNA, the CDR3 is TGTGCCAGCAGTAGCCAGGGGGCGCGGTATGGCTACACCTTC. Its translation: CASSSQGARYGYTF. The J gene is TRBJ1-2, the V gene TRBV6-5; 8 bases are shared with TRBD1. Germline lookup yields CDR1 MNHEY and CDR2 SVGAGI. With 5 bases clipped from V and 5 bases from J, the junction kept 7 bases outside the gene matches. This CDR3 comprises 14 residues.